The sequence of this T cell receptor beta chain was determined in a study of neurological immune-mediated disorders. TCRdb ran MiXCR on the 5' RACE reads and lists one entry per CDR3 protein. The repertoire has tens of thousands of distinct CDR3 sequences, 10% to 13% of them found once; the top ten carry about 1.8%. The V gene lost 10 bases and the J gene lost 0 bases, with 13 bases spanning the gap. The CDR3 is made up of 13 amino acids. Germline CDR1 is SGHAT and CDR2 is FQDESV (reference sequence). This clonotype was counted many times. The sequenced sample consisted of PBMCs. V gene TRBV11-1 combines with J gene TRBJ2-7; possible D gene TRBD2, 5 bases. The sequence was obtained from a man aged 40-50 years in good health. CDR3 DNA sequence: TGTGCCATCAAGCGGCTGATCTCCTACGAGCAGTACTTC. It encodes CAIKRLISYEQYF.